This TCR beta chain was captured by sequencing in a study of Graves' ophthalmopathy and Graves' hyperthyroidism. Study-wide findings and caveats: Most expanded clonotypes from thyroid (those above 0.001 frequency) were also found in blood.

Using RNA transcripts, the TCR beta CDR3 regions were amplified. HTBI primers were employed in first-round RT-PCR, then a second-round multiplex PCR followed. In TCRdb, the multiplex PCR reads were re-called with MiXCR into one record per CDR3 protein. Of approximately 640,000 distinct CDR3 sequences listed, 35% to 50% are singletons. This clonotype was counted ten times or more. Its target is unknown. Under 3 months in duration, the ophthalmopathy in affected donors had moderate-to-severe activity, CAS ≥3 and NOSPECS ≥4. The source of this sequence is an adult man with Graves' ophthalmopathy. Sequencing was done on a sample of peripheral blood.

CDR3 region: CASSIQGSGTGELFF. The CDR3 DNA sequence: TGTGCCAGCAGCATACAGGGTAGTGGCACCGGGGAGCTGTTTTTT. The J gene is TRBJ2-2, the V gene TRBV11-3; D may be TRBD1 (6 bases). V shed 5 bases and J shed 4 bases, with 14 bases lying between them. The CDR3 totals 15 residues. CDR1 SGHNT and CDR2 YENEEA come from the germline V gene.